This TCR beta chain is from a study of vaccination and CD4 T cells after COVID-19. Study details: Nasal swab PCR showed SARS-CoV-2 in convalescent patients, roughly nine with mild and one with severe disease. Drawing of post-COVID samples took place a median around 110 days after diagnosis (range 35 to 161).

The CDR3 is 14 residues long. The V and J ends lost 8 bases and 4 bases, in that order; junction bases with no gene match: 5. CDR1 LNHDA and CDR2 SQIVND come from the germline V gene (reference sequence). In TCRdb, the PCR reads were re-called with MiXCR into one record per CDR3 protein. The table lists approximately 14,000 distinct CDR3 sequences, roughly three quarters of them singletons. The clonotype was recovered from a human donor who had recovered from COVID-19. The input for sequencing was CD4+ T cells from blood, taken after SARS-CoV-2 vaccination. This chain connects TRBV19 to TRBJ1-5, with 10 bases fitting TRBD1. This CDR3 is CASCGTGANQPQHF. The CDR3, as DNA: TGTGCCAGTTGTGGGACAGGGGCGAATCAGCCCCAGCATTTT. Full variable domain (outside the CDR3, taken from reference TRBV19 and TRBJ1-5): DGGITQSPKYLFRKEGQNVTLSCEQNLNHDAMYWYRQDPGQGLRLIYYSQIVNDFQKGDIAEGYSVSREKKESFPLTVTSAQKNPTAFYLCASCGTGANQPQHFGDGTRLSIL.